A selection of T cell receptor beta chains follows, all from one sample in a study of radiation and T cells in renal cell carcinoma. Some clones are missing from TCRdb's copy, which holds only in-frame ones; the method was immunoSEQ multiplex PCR. The sample holds more than 120,000 clones, 65% to 90% seen once. Sequences were derived from blood, sampled from a patient whose treatment included radiotherapy and nephrectomy. The source is a woman aged 45-59 years with renal cell carcinoma. CDR3s include the opening cysteine and the closing phenylalanine or tryptophan. The order of the fields is J gene, V gene, D gene, clone size, CDR3 DNA, CDR3 protein. A D gene is named only where the DNA matches it firmly. Clone size is given for some rows only: seen once, a few or many times, or a class if the clone is expanded.

>TRBJ1-1|TRBV19|TRBD1|.
TGTGCCAGTAGTACGACAGGGTCGGGGAACACTGAAGCTTTCTTT
CASSTTGSGNTEAFF
>TRBJ2-5|TRBV7-2|TRBD2|.
TGTGCCAGCAGCTTAGACGCGTTTAGGCTAGCGGGGGCCCAGTACTTC
CASSLDAFRLAGAQYF
>TRBJ2-1|TRBV6-4|.|.
TGTGCCAGCAGTGAGATTTACGGGACAAAAACCTACAATGAGCAGTTCTTC
CASSEIYGTKTYNEQFF
>TRBJ2-7|TRBV5-6|TRBD1|.
TGTGCCAGCAGCCCAACGGGACAGGGTACCTACGAGCAGTACTTC
CASSPTGQGTYEQYF
>TRBJ2-7|TRBV10-3|TRBD1|.
TGTGCCATCAACACAGGGGGCCTCTACGAGCAGTACTTC
CAINTGGLYEQYF
>TRBJ2-7|TRBV19|TRBD2|.
TGTGCCAGTAGTATAGGCCCGGGACTAGCGGGATACGAGCAGTACTTC
CASSIGPGLAGYEQYF
>TRBJ2-7|TRBV10-3|.|few
TGTGCCATCAAGGGCAGCTCCTACGAGCAGTACTTC
CAIKGSSYEQYF
>TRBJ1-2|TRBV10-3|.|.
TGTGCCATCAGTGCGGCCCTCAACTATGGCTACACCTTC
CAISAALNYGYTF
>TRBJ2-5|TRBV9|.|.
TGTGCCAGCAGCGTAGCGGAAGAGACCCAGTACTTC
CASSVAEETQYF
>TRBJ2-4|TRBV5-6|.|.
TGTGCCAGCAGCTTGGGGTACAGGGTCCACATTCAGTACTTC
CASSLGYRVHIQYF
>TRBJ1-1|TRBV5-1|TRBD1|few
TGCGCCAGCAGCTTAGGGGGCTCGAACACTGAAGCTTTCTTT
CASSLGGSNTEAFF
>TRBJ1-5|TRBV7-2|TRBD1|.
TGTGCCAGCAGCTTAGATGACAGGGGGAGTCAGCCCCAGCATTTT
CASSLDDRGSQPQHF
>TRBJ2-5|TRBV5-1|.|.
TGCGCCAGCAGCTTGGGTACAAAAGAGACCCAGTACTTC
CASSLGTKETQYF